These T cell receptor beta chains were read from a single sample in a study of T cells in Graves' hyperthyroidism and ophthalmopathy. MiXCR was run by TCRdb on the multiplex PCR reads, yielding one entry per CDR3 protein. In the table there are about 680,000 distinct CDR3 sequences, roughly 32% of which are singletons. Sequenced: blood. These receptor sequences come from a woman between 35 and 50 years old with Graves' hyperthyroidism. Each CDR3 is given with its conserved first and last residue. Each record gives: clone size, D gene, V gene, J gene, CDR3 protein, CDR3 DNA. D genes are given only for firm matches. Only some rows state a clone size, as once, few, many or a class for expanded clones.

clone size: NA
D gene: TRBD1
V gene: TRBV29-1
J gene: TRBJ1-1
CDR3 protein: CSSDRVYTEAFF
CDR3 DNA: TGCAGCAGTGACAGGGTGTACACTGAAGCTTTCTTT

clone size: few
D gene: TRBD1
V gene: TRBV7-9
J gene: TRBJ1-2
CDR3 protein: CASSSGQALNYGYTF
CDR3 DNA: TGTGCCAGCAGCTCCGGACAGGCCTTAAACTATGGCTACACCTTC

clone size: few
D gene: NA
V gene: TRBV4-1
J gene: TRBJ2-3
CDR3 protein: CASSQEEVGDTQYF
CDR3 DNA: TGCGCCAGCAGCCAAGAAGAAGTGGGAGATACGCAGTATTTT

clone size: many
D gene: NA
V gene: TRBV20-1
J gene: TRBJ1-2
CDR3 protein: CSASGGVLYGYTF
CDR3 DNA: TGCAGTGCTAGTGGGGGCGTACTCTATGGCTACACCTTC

clone size: NA
D gene: NA
V gene: TRBV4-3
J gene: TRBJ1-6
CDR3 protein: CASRSADYNSPLHF
CDR3 DNA: TGCGCCAGCAGGAGTGCAGACTATAATTCACCCCTCCACTTT

clone size: NA
D gene: NA
V gene: TRBV7-2
J gene: TRBJ1-4
CDR3 protein: CASSPDSVREKLFF
CDR3 DNA: TGTGCCAGCAGCCCCGACAGTGTAAGGGAAAAACTGTTTTTT

clone size: many
D gene: NA
V gene: TRBV7-9
J gene: TRBJ1-2
CDR3 protein: CASKPRSAVYGYTF
CDR3 DNA: TGTGCCAGCAAGCCCCGCTCGGCAGTCTATGGCTACACCTTC

clone size: few
D gene: NA
V gene: TRBV4-1
J gene: TRBJ2-7
CDR3 protein: CASSHLPGDSYEQYF
CDR3 DNA: TGCGCCAGCAGCCACTTACCAGGGGATAGCTACGAGCAGTACTTC

clone size: NA
D gene: NA
V gene: TRBV30
J gene: TRBJ1-1
CDR3 protein: CAWSVLGGGPSEAFF
CDR3 DNA: TGTGCCTGGAGTGTATTGGGTGGGGGGCCTTCTGAAGCTTTCTTT

clone size: NA
D gene: NA
V gene: TRBV2
J gene: TRBJ1-5
CDR3 protein: CASRINSNQPQHF
CDR3 DNA: TGTGCCAGCAGGATCAATAGCAATCAGCCCCAGCATTTT

clone size: many
D gene: TRBD1
V gene: TRBV10-3
J gene: TRBJ1-2
CDR3 protein: CAISRQGKNYGYTF
CDR3 DNA: TGTGCCATCAGCAGACAGGGCAAAAACTATGGCTACACCTTC

clone size: few
D gene: TRBD1
V gene: TRBV7-2
J gene: TRBJ1-6
CDR3 protein: CASRTGAAPLHF
CDR3 DNA: TGTGCCAGCAGGACAGGGGCGGCACCCCTCCACTTT

clone size: many
D gene: NA
V gene: TRBV19
J gene: TRBJ1-3
CDR3 protein: CASSIQGNTIYF
CDR3 DNA: TGTGCCAGTAGTATACAAGGAAACACCATATATTTT

clone size: few
D gene: NA
V gene: TRBV12-3/TRBV12-4
J gene: TRBJ1-1
CDR3 protein: CASGALRVNTEAFF
CDR3 DNA: TGTGCCAGCGGTGCCCTGAGGGTTAACACTGAAGCTTTCTTT

clone size: many
D gene: NA
V gene: TRBV12-3/TRBV12-4
J gene: TRBJ1-6
CDR3 protein: CASSLGRERNSPLHF
CDR3 DNA: TGTGCCAGCAGTTTAGGGCGGGAGAGGAATTCACCCCTCCACTTT

clone size: NA
D gene: NA
V gene: TRBV4-3
J gene: TRBJ2-5
CDR3 protein: CVSSQRHAETQYF
CDR3 DNA: TGCGTCAGCAGCCAACGCCATGCGGAGACCCAGTACTTC

clone size: NA
D gene: NA
V gene: TRBV7-2
J gene: TRBJ2-5
CDR3 protein: CASSPTGVTPWTQYF
CDR3 DNA: TGTGCCAGCAGCCCTACTGGGGTGACCCCTTGGACCCAGTACTTC

clone size: NA
D gene: TRBD1
V gene: TRBV19
J gene: TRBJ1-6
CDR3 protein: CASSYDRGSFMNSPPHF
CDR3 DNA: TGTGCCAGCAGTTACGACAGGGGGAGTTTTATGAATTCACCCCCCCACTTT

clone size: NA
D gene: NA
V gene: TRBV2
J gene: TRBJ1-2
CDR3 protein: CASTFTGANSGYTF
CDR3 DNA: TGTGCCAGCACCTTTACCGGGGCGAACTCTGGCTACACCTTC

clone size: many
D gene: NA
V gene: TRBV5-1
J gene: TRBJ1-2
CDR3 protein: CASRSGPLGGYTF
CDR3 DNA: TGCGCCAGCAGATCGGGACCCTTGGGTGGCTACACCTTC

clone size: few
D gene: TRBD1
V gene: TRBV13
J gene: TRBJ1-4
CDR3 protein: CASSPRETGIKLFF
CDR3 DNA: TGTGCCAGCAGCCCTCGAGAGACAGGGATAAAACTGTTTTTT

clone size: once
D gene: NA
V gene: TRBV19
J gene: TRBJ1-1
CDR3 protein: CASTSRGKNTEAFF
CDR3 DNA: TGTGCCAGTACATCCAGGGGCAAGAACACTGAAGCTTTCTTT

clone size: few
D gene: NA
V gene: TRBV12-3/TRBV12-4
J gene: TRBJ1-2
CDR3 protein: CASGETSPNYGYTF
CDR3 DNA: TGTGCCAGCGGAGAGACAAGCCCTAACTATGGCTACACCTTC

clone size: few
D gene: NA
V gene: TRBV10-3
J gene: TRBJ1-5
CDR3 protein: CAISVGNQPQHF
CDR3 DNA: TGTGCCATCAGTGTGGGGAATCAGCCCCAGCATTTT

clone size: NA
D gene: NA
V gene: TRBV6-2/TRBV6-3
J gene: TRBJ1-1
CDR3 protein: CAKRTAQNTEAFF
CDR3 DNA: TGTGCCAAAAGGACAGCTCAGAACACTGAAGCTTTCTTT

clone size: NA
D gene: NA
V gene: TRBV5-1
J gene: TRBJ2-2
CDR3 protein: CASSLGSGVTGELFF
CDR3 DNA: TGCGCCAGCAGCTTGGGATCGGGGGTCACCGGGGAGCTGTTTTTT

clone size: many
D gene: NA
V gene: TRBV25-1
J gene: TRBJ1-3
CDR3 protein: CASSYGGNTIYF
CDR3 DNA: TGTGCCAGCAGCTACGGTGGGAACACCATATATTTT

clone size: NA
D gene: TRBD1
V gene: TRBV12-3/TRBV12-4
J gene: TRBJ2-5
CDR3 protein: CASSFGTDQETQYF
CDR3 DNA: TGTGCCAGCAGTTTTGGGACAGACCAAGAGACCCAGTACTTC

clone size: NA
D gene: TRBD2
V gene: TRBV6-5
J gene: TRBJ2-5
CDR3 protein: CASSSPLLAAQETQYF
CDR3 DNA: TGTGCCAGCAGTTCGCCGTTACTAGCGGCGCAAGAGACCCAGTACTTC

clone size: NA
D gene: TRBD2
V gene: TRBV14
J gene: TRBJ2-5
CDR3 protein: CASSQVTGGRFQETQYF
CDR3 DNA: TGTGCCAGCAGCCAAGTCACGGGGGGGCGTTTCCAAGAGACCCAGTACTTC

clone size: NA
D gene: NA
V gene: TRBV10-3
J gene: TRBJ1-3
CDR3 protein: CASSFSGRVGGNTIYF
CDR3 DNA: TGTGCCAGCAGTTTCTCAGGGCGCGTTGGAGGAAACACCATATATTTT

clone size: few
D gene: NA
V gene: TRBV6-1
J gene: TRBJ1-1
CDR3 protein: CASSEQAPGHGGAFF
CDR3 DNA: TGTGCCAGCAGTGAACAAGCCCCGGGACATGGAGGGGCTTTCTTT

clone size: many
D gene: NA
V gene: TRBV6-5
J gene: TRBJ2-7
CDR3 protein: CASSYSRFYRSYEQYF
CDR3 DNA: TGTGCCAGCAGTTACTCACGATTCTACAGGAGCTACGAGCAGTACTTC

clone size: many
D gene: NA
V gene: TRBV12-3/TRBV12-4
J gene: TRBJ1-5
CDR3 protein: CASSLSLGDQPQHF
CDR3 DNA: TGTGCCAGCAGTTTAAGCCTCGGGGATCAGCCCCAGCATTTT

clone size: many
D gene: NA
V gene: TRBV12-3/TRBV12-4
J gene: TRBJ1-3
CDR3 protein: CASSVLQGGNTIYF
CDR3 DNA: TGTGCCAGCAGTGTTCTCCAGGGGGGAAACACCATATATTTT

clone size: NA
D gene: NA
V gene: TRBV7-8
J gene: TRBJ2-1
CDR3 protein: CASSLAPDSRYNEQFF
CDR3 DNA: TGTGCCAGCAGCTTAGCGCCCGACTCGCGGTACAATGAGCAGTTCTTC

clone size: many
D gene: TRBD1
V gene: TRBV4-1
J gene: TRBJ1-2
CDR3 protein: CASSQEGTGYGYTF
CDR3 DNA: TGCGCCAGCAGCCAAGAAGGGACAGGCTATGGCTACACCTTC

clone size: few
D gene: NA
V gene: TRBV3-1
J gene: TRBJ1-2
CDR3 protein: CASSQSGDGYTF
CDR3 DNA: TGTGCCAGCAGCCAGAGCGGGGATGGCTACACCTTC

clone size: NA
D gene: TRBD1
V gene: TRBV29-1
J gene: TRBJ1-2
CDR3 protein: CSVLGQGIYGYTF
CDR3 DNA: TGCAGCGTACTAGGACAGGGCATCTATGGCTACACCTTC

clone size: NA
D gene: TRBD1
V gene: TRBV7-2
J gene: TRBJ1-6
CDR3 protein: CASTGDRLNSPLHF
CDR3 DNA: TGTGCCAGCACCGGGGACAGGCTTAATTCACCCCTCCACTTT

clone size: few
D gene: NA
V gene: TRBV13
J gene: TRBJ1-1
CDR3 protein: CASSPWTPNTEAFF
CDR3 DNA: TGTGCCAGCAGCCCCTGGACACCGAACACTGAGGCTTTCTTT